Within the sample, the clone carrying this T cell receptor (beta chain) is medium-sized. The antigen is not known. These data are taken from a study of a mutant IDH1 vaccine in newly diagnosed glioma. Study context: Before enrollment, patients got radiotherapy alone, temozolomide alone, or mostly the combination. Study-wide results and limits: Vaccination elicited immune responses in 90% to 95% of patients. Seemingly, top peripheral T cell clonotype changes bore no relation to pseudoprogression.

Profiling relied on immunoSEQ multiplex PCR, and the TCRdb table lists in-frame clones only, not all of them. The top ten clones hold 5.5% of a sample with roughly 39,000 clones, 75% to 80% of them seen once. Time point noted: week 5, during vaccination. Vaccination comprised doses that each held 300 ug of mutant IDH1 20-mer peptide, plus topical imiquimod. V lost 1 base and J 7 bases, leaving 14 bases between the germline ends. In germline, CDR1 is SGHAT, CDR2 FQNNGV. The CDR3 is 14 amino acids. This TCR derives from a man aged 40-49 years with glioma. The sample was PBMCs, taken from a glioma patient whose treatment included an IDH1 peptide vaccine. J is TRBJ2-7 and V is TRBV11-2, with TRBD2 as a possible D gene (5 bases). DNA for the CDR3: TGTGCCAGCAGCTTAGGAGACTATCCATGGGAGCAGTACTTC. Amino acid sequence: CASSLGDYPWEQYF.